What follows is one TCR beta chain and its context. Its antigen remains unknown. CDR1 and CDR2 (germline): MNHEY, SVGAGI. The CDR3 totals 12 residues. With 4 bases removed from V and 5 bases from J, the gap between germline ends came to 8 bases. The data are from a study of T cell responses to AZD1222 COVID-19 vaccine. General study findings and limits: The study found vaccine-associated CD4 TCRs spanning spike, dominant at 160-218 and 743-854. Nearly half of spike-specific TCRs reportedly go after variant regions that carry no mutations. Females made up more of the donors, who were largely white British, and clonal diversity may have come out too low. At baseline, just five or six AZD1222 recipients tested seropositive.

Method: immunoSEQ multiplex PCR; TCRdb's copy keeps in-frame clones and lacks some. The data hold 55,000 to 75,000 clones, with 85% observed a single time. Sequenced material: peripheral blood, taken on day 0 of AZD1222 vaccination. The clonotype originates from an adult in good health. The chain couples TRBV6-5 to TRBJ2-5; D gene uncertain. CDR3 in DNA: TGTGCCAGCAGTTGGACCAGGGAGACCCAGTACTTC. The encoded protein is CASSWTRETQYF.